This passage covers 32 T cell receptor beta chains from one sample sequenced in a study of blood T cell repertoires in COVID-19 (dated by TCRdb to 2020 to 2021). Library construction relied on the immunoSEQ multiplex PCR assay. Held by TCRdb, this immuneACCESS table contains in-frame sequences only and omits some clones. Under half of the omission traces to an unresolved V gene where checked; the cause of the rest is unknown. The sample table shows fewer than 250,000 clones, and 75% to 85% are seen once. The ten largest clonotypes hold 6% to 7.5% of the sample. Sequencing input: PBMCs or T cells enriched from blood (not recorded which). Receptor source: a woman in her 40s with acute COVID-19.

The chain couples TRBV19 to TRBJ1-6, with D possibly TRBD1 on 5 matching bases. CDR3 length: 15 amino acids. The germline V and J ends were trimmed by 2 bases and 6 bases, with 11 bases remaining between them. Germline CDR1 and CDR2: LNHDA and SQIVND (reference sequence). The CDR3 reads CASSIRQTPNSPLHF. CDR3 DNA: TGTGCCAGTAGTATACGACAGACACCTAATTCACCCCTCCACTTT.

The chain employs TRBV5-6 and TRBJ2-1, with a tentative D call TRBD1 (5 bases). Germline lookup yields CDR1 SGHDT and CDR2 YYEEEE. The CDR3 covers 13 residues. V lost 4 bases, J lost 6 bases, and 11 bases lay in between. CDR3 sequence (DNA): TGTGCCAGCAGCCCCGACAGACCCAATGAGCAGTTCTTC. As protein: CASSPDRPNEQFF.

The J gene is TRBJ2-6, the V gene TRBV7-3; 7 nucleotides align to TRBD1. V lost 0 bases, J lost 8 bases, and 16 bases stayed unmatched. The V gene's germline CDR1 is SGHTA and CDR2 FQGTGA. This CDR3 is built from 19 residues. The CDR3 sequence is CASSLTHLQGLLGTNVLTF. The CDR3 DNA follows: TGTGCCAGCAGCTTAACTCACTTACAGGGGCTCCTAGGGACCAACGTCCTGACTTTC.

The rearrangement joins TRBV5-5 to TRBJ2-3; D is perhaps TRBD1 (6 bases). V was shortened by 2 bases and J by 4 bases, with 14 bases between the two germline ends. CDR1 is SGHKS and CDR2 is YYEKEE in the germline V gene (reference sequence). This CDR3 is 15 amino acids long. This chain's CDR3 is CASSFTGQDADTQYF. The CDR3 DNA reads TGTGCCAGCAGCTTCACAGGGCAGGACGCAGATACGCAGTATTTT.

This clone was recorded once. The J gene is TRBJ2-1, the V gene TRBV5-5; 11 bases fit TRBD2. V trimming: 4 bases; J trimming: 7 bases; junction bases outside the gene matches: 19. CDR1 SGHKS and CDR2 YYEKEE come from the germline V gene (reference sequence). CDR3 length: 19 residues. Written as DNA, the CDR3 is TGTGCCAGCAGCACGCAGCCGGGGACCCGACTAGCGGGACGAAATGAGCAGTTCTTC. Its translation: CASSTQPGTRLAGRNEQFF.

Only one count was recorded for this clone. This rearrangement joins TRBV5-4 to TRBJ1-1, with TRBD1 as a possible D gene (5 bases). V was pared by 2 bases and J by 1 base, with 9 bases between. The CDR3 runs 14 residues. Looked up from germline, CDR1 is SGHNT and CDR2 is YYREEE (reference sequence). In DNA form, the CDR3 reads TGTGCCAGCAGCTTACAGGCTTCGAACACTGAAGCTTTCTTT. This encodes CASSLQASNTEAFF.

V is TRBV7-2 and J is TRBJ1-5; D call uncertain. Germline CDR1 reads SGHTA; CDR2 reads FQGNSA. V was shortened by 2 bases and J by 4 bases, with 15 bases between the two germline ends. This CDR3 comprises 16 residues. The CDR3 loop reads CASSLSSRLSNQPQHF. As DNA, the CDR3 is TGTGCCAGCAGCTTATCGTCCAGACTTTCTAATCAGCCCCAGCATTTT.

The chain links TRBV6-6 to TRBJ1-1; TRBD1 matches at 7 bases. Per the germline V gene, CDR1 is MNHNY and CDR2 is SVGAGI (reference sequence). With 5 bases clipped from V and 1 base from J, the junction kept 10 bases outside the gene matches. The CDR3 spans 16 residues. Here the CDR3 DNA reads TGTGCCAGCAGTCACCCCAGGACAGGACCGAACACTGAAGCTTTCTTT. This sequence encodes CASSHPRTGPNTEAFF.

This clone was observed a handful of times. V gene TRBV7-2 combines with J gene TRBJ1-1; a possible D gene is TRBD1 (5 bases). Germline V CDR1 and CDR2: SGHTA, FQGNSA. Trimming shortened V by 1 base and J by 5 bases, and 17 bases separated the two germline ends. CDR3 length equals 16 residues. CDR3 sequence: CASSLVGGTGGTEAFF. Here the CDR3 DNA reads TGTGCCAGCAGCTTAGTCGGTGGTACCGGGGGAACTGAAGCTTTCTTT. The complete variable domain, with remaining parts taken from reference TRBV7-2 and TRBJ1-1, reads GAGVSQSPSNKVTEKGKDVELRCDPISGHTALYWYRQSLGQGLEFLIYFQGNSAPDKSGLPSDRFSAERTGGSVSTLTIQRTQQEDSAVYLCASSLVGGTGGTEAFFGQGTRLTVV.

The CDR3 reads CASTRLTGGNSPLHF. The CDR3 DNA reads TGTGCCAGCACCAGATTGACAGGGGGCAATTCACCCCTCCACTTT. The chain employs TRBV2 and TRBJ1-6; 10 positions agree with TRBD1. V was clipped by 7 bases and J by 7 bases; unmatched bases: 7. Germline V gives CDR1 SNHLY, CDR2 FYNNEI. This CDR3 comprises 15 residues.

This chain joins TRBV5-1 and TRBJ2-4; 8 nucleotides align to TRBD2. Germline trimming cut 0 bases from V and 0 bases from J; bases unmatched to any gene: 11. Germline V gene sequence: CDR1 SGHRS, CDR2 YFSETQ. The CDR3 spans 19 residues. The CDR3 is CASSLEVREVGIAKNIQYF. Written as DNA, the CDR3 is TGCGCCAGCAGCTTGGAGGTGCGGGAGGTAGGAATAGCCAAAAACATTCAGTACTTC.

This chain connects TRBV21-1 to TRBJ1-5. TRBV21-1 is labeled a pseudogene. The CDR3 has 16 amino acids. CDR3 region: CASNTVTGGTCQPQHF. In DNA, the CDR3 is TGTGCCAGCAACACCGTTACGGGGGGTACTTGCCAGCCCCAGCATTTT.

J is TRBJ2-2 and V is TRBV5-8; 8 positions match TRBD1. V shed 3 bases, J shed 4 bases, and the junction held 11 bases outside the gene matches. Looked up from germline, CDR1 is SGHTS and CDR2 is YDEGEE. The CDR3 is 17 residues long. The CDR3 reads CASSSLTGQGITGELFF. CDR3 DNA sequence: TGTGCCAGCAGCTCCCTGACCGGACAGGGCATCACCGGGGAGCTGTTTTTT.

This chain uses TRBV11-2 with TRBJ1-1; D gene ambiguous. Germline values: CDR1 SGHAT, CDR2 FQNNGV. The CDR3 sequence is 16 residues long. The V and J ends lost 5 bases and 3 bases respectively, with 19 bases between them. CDR3 bases: TGTGCCAGCAGCAAAGAACAGCCTGCTGTAGACACTGAAGCTTTCTTT. Amino acids: CASSKEQPAVDTEAFF.

This clone was seen more than once but under ten times. The chain has TRBV6-5 and TRBJ1-4; 9 positions match TRBD1. Germline V gene sequence: CDR1 MNHEY, CDR2 SVGAGI. With V trimmed by 4 bases and J by 4 bases, 7 bases remained unmatched. This CDR3 comprises 16 residues. This chain's CDR3 is CASSSGTGRDNEKLFF. The CDR3 DNA sequence: TGTGCCAGCAGTTCCGGGACAGGGAGAGATAATGAAAAACTGTTTTTT.

In this sample, this clone turned up once. The chain carries TRBV28 and TRBJ2-2, with a weak D call TRBD2 (5 bases). Germline V CDR1 and CDR2: MDHEN, SYDVKM. The ends were cut back, 5 bases at V and 13 bases at J, with 20 bases in the middle. CDR3 length equals 14 residues. The CDR3 DNA is TGTGCCAGCAGTCGGGCTTGGACTCCACCTTCGCTGTTTTTT. This encodes CASSRAWTPPSLFF.

The V call is TRBV6-6, the J call TRBJ1-2; no clear D. The CDR3 consists of 13 residues. V gave up 6 bases and J gave up 6 bases, with 14 bases separating them. The V gene's germline CDR1 is MNHNY and CDR2 SVGAGI (reference sequence). The CDR3 spells CASSRREPDGYTF. The DNA of the CDR3 is TGTGCCAGCAGCCGAAGGGAGCCCGATGGCTACACCTTC.

The chain couples TRBV18 to TRBJ2-7; D remains ambiguous. Germline CDR1 and CDR2: KGHSH and LQKENI. The CDR3 runs to 14 residues. The V gene lost 2 bases and the J gene lost 4 bases, with 12 bases spanning the gap. CDR3 loop: CASSPEAPRYEQYF. The CDR3 DNA follows: TGTGCCAGCTCACCAGAGGCGCCACGGTACGAGCAGTACTTC.

The chain uses TRBV30 and TRBJ1-6; 9 bases fit TRBD1. V dropped 3 bases and J dropped 7; count of bases not matched to a gene: 4. The V gene's germline CDR1 is GTSNPN and CDR2 SVGIG (reference sequence). The CDR3 contains 14 residues. The CDR3 region is CAWRGTGQNSPLHF. The CDR3 nucleotides are TGTGCCTGGAGGGGGACAGGGCAAAATTCACCCCTCCACTTT.

The chain joins TRBV5-6 to TRBJ2-5; the D is unclear. The CDR3 loop spans 14 amino acids. V was pared by 3 bases and J by 7 bases, with 16 bases between. Germline V gene sequence: CDR1 SGHDT, CDR2 YYEEEE. This CDR3 reads CASSSVNSPGTQYF. The DNA of the CDR3 is TGTGCCAGCAGCTCCGTAAACAGCCCCGGGACCCAGTACTTC.

A word on this clone: Possible read error: a much larger clone is one base away. This chain uses TRBV12-3 or TRBV12-4 with TRBJ1-1; 7 nucleotides agree with TRBD1. The CDR3 has 13 amino acids. Trimming at V came to 5 bases and at J to 0 bases, leaving 0 bases not matched to a gene. The CDR3: CASSDRVNTEAFF. The CDR3 DNA is TGTGCCAGCAGTGACAGGGTGAACACTGAAGCTTTCTTT.

The chain recombines TRBV15 with TRBJ1-2; D gene uncertain. CDR3 length: 14 residues. With 0 bases removed from V and 8 bases from J, the gap between germline ends came to 13 bases. Germline lookup yields CDR1 LNHNV and CDR2 YYDKDF (reference sequence). In DNA form, the CDR3 reads TGTGCCACCAGCAGAGAGAGCTTGGAGGGAGGCTACACCTTC. Amino acids: CATSRESLEGGYTF. Variable domain in full (rest from reference TRBV15 and TRBJ1-2): DAMVIQNPRYQVTQFGKPVTLSCSQTLNHNVMYWYQQKSSQAPKLLFHYYDKDFNNEADTPDNFQSRRPNTSFCFLDIRSPGLGDTAMYLCATSRESLEGGYTFGSGTRLTVV.

The chain is built from TRBV10-3 and TRBJ1-1; perhaps TRBD1 as D (5 bases). The CDR3 runs 12 residues. Between the trimmed V and J ends, which lost 6 bases and 3 bases, there was a span of 8 bases. The V gene's germline CDR1 is ENHRY and CDR2 SYGVKD. CDR3 DNA: TGTGCCATCAGGGTAGGGGACACTGAAGCTTTCTTT. The encoded protein is CAIRVGDTEAFF.

The chain recombines TRBV6-4 with TRBJ1-6; D is unresolved. The V and J ends lost 4 bases and 7 bases respectively, with 8 bases between them. This CDR3 region has 13 residues. Germline V CDR1 and CDR2: MRHNA, SNTAGT. Written as DNA, the CDR3 is TGTGCCAGCAGTGTGGGAGTAAATTCACCCCTCCACTTT. Its translation is CASSVGVNSPLHF.

J is TRBJ2-7 and V is TRBV11-2; TRBD2 might be the D (6 bases). V lost 1 base and J 0 bases, leaving 13 bases between the germline ends. The CDR3 sequence is 16 residues long. Per the germline V gene, CDR1 is SGHAT and CDR2 is FQNNGV. The CDR3: CASSLGSGLLSYEQYF. CDR3 nucleotides: TGTGCCAGCAGCTTAGGTTCTGGACTACTCTCCTACGAGCAGTACTTC.

The chain links TRBV5-1 to TRBJ2-1; 11 bases are shared with TRBD2. Germline V lookup: CDR1 SGHRS, CDR2 YFSETQ. V was pared by 4 bases and J by 5 bases, with 5 bases of the junction left unmatched. The CDR3 has 15 residues. Here the CDR3 DNA reads TGCGCCAGCAGCCCGGGACTAGCGGTTAACAATGAGCAGTTCTTC. Encoded protein: CASSPGLAVNNEQFF.

The chain combines TRBV7-2 with TRBJ2-7; the match to TRBD1 covers 9 bases. Per the germline V gene, CDR1 is SGHTA and CDR2 is FQGNSA. The CDR3 loop spans 15 amino acids. V dropped 3 bases and J dropped 2; count of bases not matched to a gene: 5. The CDR3 DNA is TGTGCCAGCAGCTTCGGGACAGGGAATACCTACGAGCAGTACTTC. This encodes CASSFGTGNTYEQYF.

The chain uses TRBV7-3 and TRBJ2-2; TRBD1 matches 9 bases. Looked up from germline, CDR1 is SGHTA and CDR2 is FQGTGA. V dropped 5 bases and J dropped 4; count of bases not matched to a gene: 14. This CDR3 has 18 amino acids. The CDR3 is CASSATPGQGQGTGELFF. CDR3 bases: TGTGCCAGCAGCGCAACCCCTGGGCAGGGACAGGGCACCGGGGAGCTGTTTTTT. Full variable domain (rest looked up from reference TRBV7-3 and TRBJ2-2): GAGVSQTPSNKVTEKGKYVELRCDPISGHTALYWYRQSLGQGPEFLIYFQGTGAADDSGLPNDRFFAVRPEGSVSTLKIQRTERGDSAVYLCASSATPGQGQGTGELFFGEGSRLTVL.

This rearrangement joins TRBV9 to TRBJ1-1, with a weak D call TRBD1 (5 bases). Trimming stripped 0 bases from V and 1 base from J, with 7 bases between. The length of the CDR3 is 14 residues. Germline CDR1 SGDLS, CDR2 YYNGEE. CDR3 amino acids: CASSVGDWNTEAFF. CDR3 DNA sequence: TGTGCCAGCAGCGTAGGGGACTGGAACACTGAAGCTTTCTTT.

The gene calls are TRBV30 and TRBJ2-1; 13 bases fit TRBD2. V lost 2 bases and J lost 6; bases outside the gene matches: 7. The CDR3 covers 16 residues. Germline CDR1 is GTSNPN and CDR2 is SVGIG (reference sequence). CDR3 nucleotide sequence: TGTGCCTGGAGTCTTTGGGGGACTAGCGGGGTCAATGAGCAGTTCTTC. Protein product: CAWSLWGTSGVNEQFF. The whole variable domain, remainder taken from reference TRBV30 and TRBJ2-1, is SQTIHQWPATLVQPVGSPLSLECTVEGTSNPNLYWYRQAAGRGLQLLFYSVGIGQISSEVPQNLSASRPQDRQFILSSKKLLLSDSGFYLCAWSLWGTSGVNEQFFGPGTRLTVL.

This clone came up a few times. This sequence joins TRBV6-1 and TRBJ1-2; TRBD1 matches at 11 bases. This CDR3 has 16 amino acids. With V trimmed by 2 bases and J by 4 bases, 6 bases remained unmatched. The germline V gene encodes CDR1 MNHNS and CDR2 SASEGT. The DNA for the CDR3 is TGTGCCAGCAGTGAAAAATTAGGGACAGGGGGCTATGGCTACACCTTC. The encoded protein is CASSEKLGTGGYGYTF.

This rearrangement joins TRBV30 to TRBJ1-4; D remains ambiguous. The CDR3 covers 14 residues. Germline-derived CDR1 and CDR2 are GTSNPN and SVGIG (reference sequence). The germline V and J ends were trimmed by 6 bases and 0 bases, with 11 bases remaining between them. The CDR3 DNA reads as TGTGCCTGTCCGAGCGGGGCAACTAATGAAAAACTGTTTTTT. It yields the protein CACPSGATNEKLFF.